Included here is one TCR beta chain sequence, with context. TCR beta CDR3 amplification used RNA transcripts. HTBI primers primed a first-round RT-PCR, and a second-round multiplex PCR followed. One entry per CDR3 protein results from TCRdb running MiXCR on the multiplex PCR reads. The sample contains approximately 380,000 distinct CDR3 sequences, roughly 21% of which appear only once. The CDR3 runs 14 residues. V was pared by 4 bases and J by 6 bases, with 6 bases of the junction left unmatched. The germline V gene encodes CDR1 SGHRS and CDR2 YFSETQ. The data originate from a study of Graves' ophthalmopathy and Graves' hyperthyroidism.

Material: peripheral blood. The origin of this receptor is a woman aged 18 to 35 with stable Graves' hyperthyroidism. The chain couples TRBV5-1 to TRBJ1-5, with 8 bases identical to TRBD1. This CDR3 is CASSLEQGGQPQHF. Written as DNA, the CDR3 is TGCGCCAGCAGCCTGGAACAGGGGGGTCAGCCCCAGCATTTT.